This is a list of T cell receptor beta chains from one sample in a study of response to subunit inactivated influenza vaccine. Using its own MiXCR run on the RT-PCR reads, TCRdb lists one record per CDR3 protein. Of 750,000 to 850,000 distinct CDR3 sequences in the sample, around 18% were seen once. The sample in question was PBMCs from blood, obtained 4 to 6 days after vaccination. The origin of the receptors is a man aged 45-60 years who received an inactivated influenza vaccine. Both conserved end residues are part of each CDR3. Each record gives: V gene, J gene, CDR3 protein.

V gene: TRBV7-9
J gene: TRBJ2-1
CDR3 protein: CASSLRTGDYNEQFF

V gene: TRBV4-2
J gene: TRBJ2-7
CDR3 protein: CASSQGLSTYEQYF

V gene: TRBV29-1
J gene: TRBJ1-2
CDR3 protein: CSVEKQGLSDGYTF

V gene: TRBV27
J gene: TRBJ2-7
CDR3 protein: CASSQLPSREQYF

V gene: TRBV29-1
J gene: TRBJ2-7
CDR3 protein: CSVARAGGGSYEQYF

V gene: TRBV29-1
J gene: TRBJ1-1
CDR3 protein: CSVSPGTEGFF

V gene: TRBV21-1
J gene: TRBJ2-7
CDR3 protein: CASSKLSGTTYEQYF

V gene: TRBV11-2
J gene: TRBJ2-1
CDR3 protein: CASSPVGGGGGSSYNEQFF

V gene: TRBV29-1
J gene: TRBJ2-7
CDR3 protein: CSVDGGSSYEQYF

V gene: TRBV7-9
J gene: TRBJ2-1
CDR3 protein: CASSQNGPTVNEQFF

V gene: TRBV2
J gene: TRBJ2-4
CDR3 protein: CASRPGQVVDIQYF

V gene: TRBV20-1
J gene: TRBJ2-7
CDR3 protein: CSARRAGYEQYF

V gene: TRBV4-2
J gene: TRBJ1-2
CDR3 protein: CASSQENWGENYGYTF

V gene: TRBV29-1
J gene: TRBJ2-7
CDR3 protein: CSVAAAAVREQYF

V gene: TRBV4-2
J gene: TRBJ2-1
CDR3 protein: CASSQVAGLVSYNEQFF

V gene: TRBV20-1
J gene: TRBJ2-7
CDR3 protein: CSARDQIASGQGTHEQYF

V gene: TRBV5-1
J gene: TRBJ2-3
CDR3 protein: CASSSQPTGTRQTSTDTQYF

V gene: TRBV20-1
J gene: TRBJ1-1
CDR3 protein: CSARSPTGLNTEAFF

V gene: TRBV6-2/TRBV6-3
J gene: TRBJ2-7
CDR3 protein: CASSYERAYEQYF

V gene: TRBV5-6
J gene: TRBJ1-6
CDR3 protein: CASSSGQGIAPLHF

V gene: TRBV28
J gene: TRBJ2-7
CDR3 protein: CASSLPGYEQYF

V gene: TRBV10-3
J gene: TRBJ2-7
CDR3 protein: CAISEVAAYEQYF

V gene: TRBV15
J gene: TRBJ1-4
CDR3 protein: CATGQGVNEKLFF

V gene: TRBV4-1
J gene: TRBJ1-1
CDR3 protein: CASSQAIGDRGSWVTEAFF

V gene: TRBV6-2/TRBV6-3
J gene: TRBJ2-1
CDR3 protein: CASSYSSGRPYNEQFF

V gene: TRBV11-2
J gene: TRBJ2-3
CDR3 protein: CASSLVVADQQYF

V gene: TRBV7-3
J gene: TRBJ2-2
CDR3 protein: CASSSLGGRNTGELFF

V gene: TRBV12-3/TRBV12-4
J gene: TRBJ2-1
CDR3 protein: CASSLRGSYYNEQFF

V gene: TRBV5-1
J gene: TRBJ2-1
CDR3 protein: CASSLAIHNEQFF

V gene: TRBV6-5
J gene: TRBJ2-3
CDR3 protein: CASSYRAGGPTDTQYF

V gene: TRBV13
J gene: TRBJ2-1
CDR3 protein: CASSSPLYTSGRANEQFF

V gene: TRBV12-3/TRBV12-4
J gene: TRBJ2-1
CDR3 protein: CASSRTSVYNEQFF

V gene: TRBV7-2
J gene: TRBJ2-7
CDR3 protein: CASSSTTGDVYEQYF

V gene: TRBV7-3
J gene: TRBJ2-2
CDR3 protein: CASSGYGELFF

V gene: TRBV25-1
J gene: TRBJ1-2
CDR3 protein: CASSGRVYGYTF

V gene: TRBV5-1
J gene: TRBJ2-3
CDR3 protein: CASSVWGRDTQYF

V gene: TRBV12-3/TRBV12-4
J gene: TRBJ2-1
CDR3 protein: CASSLVGVGGRSEQFF

V gene: TRBV15
J gene: TRBJ1-1
CDR3 protein: CATSEGRSVEAFF

V gene: TRBV28
J gene: TRBJ2-1
CDR3 protein: CASSSRQGREQFF

V gene: TRBV5-1
J gene: TRBJ2-1
CDR3 protein: CASSLGQAVFF

V gene: TRBV6-5
J gene: TRBJ2-3
CDR3 protein: CASSHGLAGGQRTDTQYF

V gene: TRBV5-1
J gene: TRBJ2-7
CDR3 protein: CASSLSRAEIAYEQYF

V gene: TRBV2
J gene: TRBJ2-5
CDR3 protein: CASSDSLWRNQETQYF

V gene: TRBV20-1
J gene: TRBJ1-2
CDR3 protein: CSARETGARPYGYTF

V gene: TRBV2
J gene: TRBJ1-6
CDR3 protein: CASSGGLGLSSYNSPLHF